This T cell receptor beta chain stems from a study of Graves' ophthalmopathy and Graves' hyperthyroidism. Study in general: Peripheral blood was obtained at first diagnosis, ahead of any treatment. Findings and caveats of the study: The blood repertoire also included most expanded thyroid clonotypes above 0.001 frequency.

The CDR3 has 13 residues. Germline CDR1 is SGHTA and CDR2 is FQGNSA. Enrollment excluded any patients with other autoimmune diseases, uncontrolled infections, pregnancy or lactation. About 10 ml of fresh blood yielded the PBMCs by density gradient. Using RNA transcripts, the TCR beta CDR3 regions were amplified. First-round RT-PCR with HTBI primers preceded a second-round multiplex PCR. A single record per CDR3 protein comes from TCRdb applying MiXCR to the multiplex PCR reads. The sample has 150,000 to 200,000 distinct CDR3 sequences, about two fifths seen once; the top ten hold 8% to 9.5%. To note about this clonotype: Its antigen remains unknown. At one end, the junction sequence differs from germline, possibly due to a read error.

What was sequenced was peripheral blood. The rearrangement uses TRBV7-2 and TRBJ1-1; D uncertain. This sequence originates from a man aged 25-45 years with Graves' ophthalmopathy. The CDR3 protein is CASSLVRSTESFF. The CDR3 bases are TGTGCCAGCAGCTTAGTCCGGAGCACTGAATCTTTCTTT.